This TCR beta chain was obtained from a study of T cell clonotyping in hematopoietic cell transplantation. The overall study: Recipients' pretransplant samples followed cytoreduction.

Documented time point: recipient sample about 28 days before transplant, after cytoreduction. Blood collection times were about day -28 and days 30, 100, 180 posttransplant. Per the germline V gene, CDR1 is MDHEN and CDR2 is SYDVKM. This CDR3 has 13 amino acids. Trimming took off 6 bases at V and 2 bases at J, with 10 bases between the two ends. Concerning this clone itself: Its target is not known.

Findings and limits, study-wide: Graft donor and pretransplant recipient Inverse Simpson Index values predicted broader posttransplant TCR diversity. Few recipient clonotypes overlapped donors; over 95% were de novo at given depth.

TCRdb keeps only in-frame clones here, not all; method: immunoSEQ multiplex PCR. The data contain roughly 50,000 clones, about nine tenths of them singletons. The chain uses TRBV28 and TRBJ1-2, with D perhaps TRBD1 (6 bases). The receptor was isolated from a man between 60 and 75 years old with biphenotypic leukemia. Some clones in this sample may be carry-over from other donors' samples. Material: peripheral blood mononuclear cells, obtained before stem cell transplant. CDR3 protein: CASRSGENYGYTF. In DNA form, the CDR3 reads TGTGCCAGCAGATCAGGGGAAAACTATGGCTACACCTTC.